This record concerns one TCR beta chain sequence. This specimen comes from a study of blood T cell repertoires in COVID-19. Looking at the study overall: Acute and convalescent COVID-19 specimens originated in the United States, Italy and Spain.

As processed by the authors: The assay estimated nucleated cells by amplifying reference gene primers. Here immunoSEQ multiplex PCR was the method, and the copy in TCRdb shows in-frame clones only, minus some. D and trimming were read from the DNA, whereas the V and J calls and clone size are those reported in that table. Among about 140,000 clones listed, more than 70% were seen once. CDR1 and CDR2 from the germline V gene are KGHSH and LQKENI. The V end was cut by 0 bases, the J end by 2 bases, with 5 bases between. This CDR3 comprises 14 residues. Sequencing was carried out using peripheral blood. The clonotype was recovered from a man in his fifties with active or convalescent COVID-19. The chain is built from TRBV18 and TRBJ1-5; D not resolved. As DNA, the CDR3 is TGTGCCAGCTCACCACCGGCCCGCAATCAGCCCCAGCATTTT. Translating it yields CASSPPARNQPQHF. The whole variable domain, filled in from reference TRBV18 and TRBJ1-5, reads NAGVMQNPRHLVRRRGQEARLRCSPMKGHSHVYWYRQLPEEGLKFMVYLQKENIIDESGMPKERFSAEFPKEGPSILRIQQVVRGDSAAYFCASSPPARNQPQHFGDGTRLSIL.